These 3 T cell receptor beta chains originate from one sample sequenced in a study of human CD8 memory T cell subsets (TCRdb year 2020). A Human TCR Profiling Kit was used to prepare UMI-labeled 5' RACE TCRbeta libraries. TCRdb reprocessed the reads, reporting each CDR3 protein sequence once and no DNA. The table for this sample shows under 20,000 distinct CDR3 sequences. 5% to 6% of the sample lies in the top ten. The sequencing input was CD8+ T cells from PBMCs. The receptors come from a human donor in good health.

The chain employs TRBV20-1 and TRBJ2-3; TCRdb indicates TRBD1, and absent DNA this call remains unverified. This CDR3 is built from 16 residues. The germline gives CDR1 DFQATT, CDR2 SNEGSKA (reference sequence). CDR3 loop: CSARDLTSGTSDTQYF.

This rearrangement joins TRBV7-8 to TRBJ2-3; TCRdb names TRBD2, which stays unverified in the absence of DNA. Per the germline V gene, CDR1 is SGHVS and CDR2 is FQNEAQ. The CDR3 is 16 amino acids. CDR3 in amino acids: CASSSRLAGRGDTQYF. The full variable domain, completed using reference TRBV7-8 and TRBJ2-3, is GAGVSQSPRYKVAKRGQDVALRCDPISGHVSLFWYQQALGQGPEFLTYFQNEAQLDKSGLPSDRFFAERPEGSVSTLKIQRTQQEDSAVYLCASSSRLAGRGDTQYFGPGTRLTVL.

The V gene is TRBV7-6, the J gene TRBJ2-1; without DNA, the TCRdb call of TRBD1 cannot be checked. The CDR3 has 16 residues. Germline V gives CDR1 SGHVS, CDR2 FNYEAQ. The CDR3 loop reads CASSLDRGRARLEQFF.